This T cell receptor (beta chain) was captured by sequencing in a study of immune evolution from preneoplasia to lung adenocarcinoma. Study-wide points: Later-stage lesions seemingly showed higher T cell density and diversity than normal lung.

After pathologic assessment, macro-dissection selected premalignant or tumor cells for extraction. CDR1 SGHNT and CDR2 YYREEE come from the germline V gene (reference sequence). Losses at the gene ends were 3 bases for V and 7 bases for J; bases not matched to a gene: 13. This CDR3 contains 17 residues. Comment on this clone: Its target is not known.

The method was immunoSEQ multiplex PCR; TCRdb's version includes in-frame clones alone and lacks a portion of them. The repertoire holds about 6,100 clones, roughly 85% seen once, with 3% in the top ten. This chain joins TRBV5-4 and TRBJ2-1; 10 bases agree with TRBD1. The receptor comes from a person aged 60-79 years with lung adenocarcinoma. The sequenced sample was FFPE minimally invasive lung adenocarcinoma tissue. The CDR3 sequence: CASSSGGGTGVLNEQFF. CDR3 DNA sequence: TGTGCCAGCAGCTCTGGCGGGGGGACAGGGGTTTTGAATGAGCAGTTCTTC.